What follows are 22 T cell receptor beta chains derived from one specimen sequenced in a study of shared clonotypes between healthy human individuals. Data came from immunoSEQ multiplex PCR; TCRdb stores just in-frame clones and leaves some out. The sample includes roughly 86,000 clones, 60% to 70% of them seen just once. Input material: memory CD8+ T cells sorted from blood. Subset of the sample: CD45RO+ cells pooled with CCR7-negative TemRA cells. These receptors came from a man in his thirties or forties in good health.

This chain connects TRBV6-4 to TRBJ2-5, with D possibly TRBD2 on 7 matching bases. Germline assignment: CDR1 MRHNA and CDR2 SNTAGT. This CDR3 has 15 amino acids. V dropped 5 bases and J dropped 5 bases, with 18 bases sitting between them. The CDR3 coding sequence is TGTGCCAGCAGTCCGGGGGCGGGAGAGGCGGAGACCCAGTACTTC. Its translation is CASSPGAGEAETQYF.

The chain employs TRBV5-4 and TRBJ2-3; TRBD2 aligns across 9 bases. The CDR3 totals 16 residues. Germline V lookup: CDR1 SGHNT, CDR2 YYREEE (reference sequence). V gave up 1 base and J gave up 4 bases; unmatched junction bases: 7. CDR3 loop: CASSLILSGSSDTQYF. The CDR3 region has the DNA TGTGCCAGCAGCTTGATCCTTAGCGGGAGTTCAGATACGCAGTATTTT.

The chain combines TRBV6-6 with TRBJ2-5, with a weak D call TRBD2 (6 bases). V lost 6 bases to trimming and J lost 2 bases, with 10 bases between them. In germline, CDR1 is MNHNY, CDR2 SVGAGI (reference sequence). The CDR3 covers 13 residues. The CDR3, as DNA: TGTGCCAGCAGCCGCGGGGAACAAGAGACCCAGTACTTC. This gives the protein CASSRGEQETQYF.

The V gene is TRBV20-1, the J gene TRBJ2-7; a weak D match, TRBD2 (5 bases). The CDR3 totals 11 residues. Trimming cost V 7 bases and J 4 bases, with 11 bases left between them. Per germline, CDR1 DFQATT and CDR2 SNEGSKA (reference sequence). The CDR3 DNA sequence: TGCAGTGTTGCCGGACTTTACGAGCAGTACTTC. The encoded protein is CSVAGLYEQYF.

The chain joins TRBV11-1 to TRBJ2-7; D is perhaps TRBD1 (6 bases). CDR1 and CDR2 from the germline V gene are SGHAT and FQDESV (reference sequence). V was shortened by 5 bases and J by 3 bases, with 17 bases between the two germline ends. CDR3 size: 15 residues. The CDR3 loop reads CASSLDSRMSYEQYF. The DNA for the CDR3 is TGTGCCAGCAGCCTGGACAGCAGAATGAGCTACGAGCAGTACTTC.

The V gene is TRBV19, the J gene TRBJ1-5; D might be TRBD1 (5 bases). The CDR3 spans 16 residues. Germline V gene lookup returns CDR1 LNHDA and CDR2 SQIVND (reference sequence). Trimming pared 7 bases from V and 2 bases from J, leaving 18 bases between. CDR3 nucleotides: TGTGCCAGTAAGGCCACTGATCAAGGGGGCAATCAGCCCCAGCATTTT. Translating it yields CASKATDQGGNQPQHF.

This clone was counted a few times. The chain has TRBV2 and TRBJ2-7, with TRBD1 identical over 9 bases. The CDR3 length is 13 residues. Trimming at V came to 8 bases and at J to 6 bases, leaving 8 bases not matched to a gene. Germline V gene lookup returns CDR1 SNHLY and CDR2 FYNNEI. Written as DNA, the CDR3 is TGTGCCAGCTTAGGGGACAGGGACTTCGAGCAGTACTTC. Protein sequence: CASLGDRDFEQYF.

In this sample, this clone turned up many times. The chain has TRBV11-2 and TRBJ1-3; TRBD1 agrees at 11 bases. The CDR3 runs to 12 residues. The germline CDR1 and CDR2 sequences are SGHAT and FQNNGV. The CDR3 DNA sequence: TGTGCGGACAGGGGGCTGGGAAACACCATATATTTT. It translates to CADRGLGNTIYF.

This clone was seen at least ten times. This chain joins TRBV28 and TRBJ2-7; tentative D call: TRBD1 (6 bases). Germline-derived CDR1 and CDR2 are MDHEN and SYDVKM. This CDR3 region has 13 residues. Trimming cost V 5 bases and J 4 bases, with 12 bases left between them. The CDR3 sequence is CASSPGEVYEQYF. The CDR3 bases are TGTGCCAGCAGTCCAGGGGAAGTGTACGAGCAGTACTTC.

The chain uses TRBV27 and TRBJ2-1, with 11 bases identical to TRBD1. The CDR3 is 15 residues long. V shed 6 bases and J 2 bases; nucleotides not matched to a gene: 3. Germline loops: CDR1 MNHEY, CDR2 SMNVEV (reference sequence). CDR3 in DNA: TGTGCCAGCAGGATGGACAGGGGGCCCTACAATGAGCAGTTCTTC. It encodes CASRMDRGPYNEQFF.

The chain employs TRBV7-2 and TRBJ2-7; TRBD2 matches 9 bases. Germline V gene lookup returns CDR1 SGHTA and CDR2 FQGNSA. Trimming took 1 base from V and 3 from J; bases not matched to a gene: 7. The CDR3 has 16 amino acids. CDR3 bases: TGTGCCAGCAGCTTAGGCTTGCGGGAGGGGCTCTACGAGCAGTACTTC. Protein: CASSLGLREGLYEQYF.

This chain links TRBV5-1 with TRBJ2-5; D is unclear. This CDR3 is built from 14 residues. The V gene's germline CDR1 is SGHRS and CDR2 YFSETQ. The V end lost 2 bases, the J end lost 1 base, and 9 bases lay between the germline ends. The CDR3 sequence is CASSFYTAQETQYF. Written as DNA, the CDR3 is TGCGCCAGCAGCTTTTACACAGCCCAAGAGACCCAGTACTTC.

The chain couples TRBV5-1 to TRBJ2-3, with TRBD1 matching over 9 bases. The CDR3 has 15 residues. J gave up 4 bases and V 5 bases, and 8 bases lay outside the gene matches. Germline V gene lookup returns CDR1 SGHRS and CDR2 YFSETQ. This CDR3 is CASREQGALADTQYF. The CDR3 DNA sequence: TGCGCCAGCAGGGAACAGGGGGCGTTGGCAGATACGCAGTATTTT.

This rearrangement joins TRBV28 to TRBJ1-2; the match to TRBD1 covers 7 bases. The CDR3 contains 15 residues. Trimming took 7 bases from V and 8 from J; bases not matched to a gene: 16. Germline V gives CDR1 MDHEN, CDR2 SYDVKM. The CDR3 nucleotides read TGTGCCAGCACCGCCGTCCTGGGAACGACAGGGGGCTACACCTTC. Its translation: CASTAVLGTTGGYTF.

The chain uses TRBV6-5 and TRBJ2-7, with a tentative D call TRBD2 (6 bases). With 6 bases removed from V and 2 bases from J, the gap between germline ends came to 11 bases. The CDR3 contains 13 residues. Germline V lookup: CDR1 MNHEY, CDR2 SVGAGI. CDR3 residues: CASRDRGTYEQYF. CDR3 bases: TGTGCCAGCAGGGACCGGGGGACCTACGAGCAGTACTTC.

V usage is TRBV9 and J usage is TRBJ1-5; no definite D call. This CDR3 is built from 15 residues. Trimming took off 3 bases at V and 2 bases at J, with 12 bases between the two ends. Germline lookup yields CDR1 SGDLS and CDR2 YYNGEE. The CDR3, as DNA: TGTGCCAGCAGCGAGGGCCCTACCGGCAATCAGCCCCAGCATTTT. It is translated as CASSEGPTGNQPQHF.

J is TRBJ1-1 and V is TRBV25-1; D gene uncertain. The V gene's germline CDR1 is MGHDK and CDR2 SYGVNS. The CDR3 runs to 14 residues. V was pared by 2 bases and J by 3 bases, with 10 bases between. The CDR3 coding sequence is TGTGCCAGCAGTGAACTGGATCAAGACACTGAAGCTTTCTTT. It translates to CASSELDQDTEAFF.

This clone was counted a single time. The chain employs TRBV28 and TRBJ2-7; the D is unclear. Germline CDR1 reads MDHEN; CDR2 reads SYDVKM. This CDR3 has 14 residues. Trimming took 3 bases from V and 2 from J, leaving 11 bases between them. This CDR3 is CASSLSPRTYEQYF. Here the CDR3 DNA reads TGTGCCAGCAGTTTGAGCCCCAGAACCTACGAGCAGTACTTC.

The rearrangement links TRBV11-2 to TRBJ2-2; maybe TRBD2 (6 bases). Germline V gene sequence: CDR1 SGHAT, CDR2 FQNNGV. The CDR3 loop spans 15 amino acids. Trimming took 4 bases from V and 5 from J, leaving 14 bases between them. The CDR3 DNA reads TGTGCCAGCAGCTCTACAGGAGGGTGGACCGGGGAGCTGTTTTTT. It specifies CASSSTGGWTGELFF.

This chain uses TRBV11-2 with TRBJ2-3; 11 nucleotides line up with TRBD2. This CDR3 is built from 16 residues. J gave up 4 bases and V 0 bases, and 3 bases lay outside the gene matches. The germline CDR1 and CDR2 sequences are SGHAT and FQNNGV. CDR3 nucleotide sequence: TGTGCCAGCAGCTTAGAACTAGCGGGAGCCGCAGATACGCAGTATTTT. This encodes CASSLELAGAADTQYF.

The chain joins TRBV30 to TRBJ1-4, with TRBD1 matching 7 bases. Germline CDR1 is GTSNPN and CDR2 is SVGIG (reference sequence). J lost 5 bases, V lost 8 bases, and 11 bases had no gene match. The CDR3 extends over 14 amino acids. CDR3 coding DNA: TGTGCCACCCAGCGGGACAGCGAGAATGAAAAACTGTTTTTT. Its translation: CATQRDSENEKLFF.

CDR3 protein: CASSLVGRTLAKNIQYF. CDR3 nucleotides: TGCGCCAGCAGCTTGGTCGGGCGGACCCTAGCCAAAAACATTCAGTACTTC. This chain links TRBV5-1 with TRBJ2-4; D unresolved. Germline V gene data show CDR1 as SGHRS and CDR2 as YFSETQ. The CDR3 has 17 residues. V lost 0 bases and J lost 0, with 13 bases in between.